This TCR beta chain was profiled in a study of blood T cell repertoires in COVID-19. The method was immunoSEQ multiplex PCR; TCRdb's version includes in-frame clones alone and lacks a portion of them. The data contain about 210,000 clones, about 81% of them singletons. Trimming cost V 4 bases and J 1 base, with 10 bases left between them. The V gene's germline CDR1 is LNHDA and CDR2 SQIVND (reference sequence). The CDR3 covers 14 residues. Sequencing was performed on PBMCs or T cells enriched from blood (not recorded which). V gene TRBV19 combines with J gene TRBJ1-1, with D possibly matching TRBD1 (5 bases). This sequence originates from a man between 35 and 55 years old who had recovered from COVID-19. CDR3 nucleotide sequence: TGTGCCAGTAGTAGGGGCCAGGGGAACACTGAAGCTTTCTTT. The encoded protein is CASSRGQGNTEAFF. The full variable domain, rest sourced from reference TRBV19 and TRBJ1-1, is DGGITQSPKYLFRKEGQNVTLSCEQNLNHDAMYWYRQDPGQGLRLIYYSQIVNDFQKGDIAEGYSVSREKKESFPLTVTSAQKNPTAFYLCASSRGQGNTEAFFGQGTRLTVV.